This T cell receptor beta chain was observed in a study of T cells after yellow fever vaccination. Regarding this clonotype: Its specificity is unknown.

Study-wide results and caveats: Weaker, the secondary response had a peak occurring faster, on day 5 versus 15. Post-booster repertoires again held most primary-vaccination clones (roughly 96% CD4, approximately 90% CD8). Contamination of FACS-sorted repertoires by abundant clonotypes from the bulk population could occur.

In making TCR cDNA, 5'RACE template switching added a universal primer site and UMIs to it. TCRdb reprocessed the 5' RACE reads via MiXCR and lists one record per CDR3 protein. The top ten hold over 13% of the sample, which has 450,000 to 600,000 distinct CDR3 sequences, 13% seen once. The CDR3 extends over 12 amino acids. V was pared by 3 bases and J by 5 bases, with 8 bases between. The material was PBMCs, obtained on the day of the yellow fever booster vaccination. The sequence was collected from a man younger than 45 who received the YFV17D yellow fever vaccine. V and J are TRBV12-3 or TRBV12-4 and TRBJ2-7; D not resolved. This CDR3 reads CASSFQAHEQYF. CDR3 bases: TGTGCCAGCAGTTTCCAAGCCCACGAGCAGTACTTC.